A selection of T cell receptor beta chains follows, all from one sample in a study of T cells in Graves' hyperthyroidism and ophthalmopathy. One entry per CDR3 protein results from TCRdb running MiXCR on the multiplex PCR reads. The repertoire holds 750,000 to 900,000 distinct CDR3 sequences, with 35% to 40% as singletons. Sequencing was done on a sample of blood. The receptors stem from a man younger than 30 with Graves' hyperthyroidism. Both conserved end residues are part of each CDR3. The D gene is left open where the match is weak. Only part of the rows carry a size: once, few, many, or a class if the clone is expanded.

TRBV7-2	few	.	TRBJ1-4	TGTGCCAGCAGCTTAGCGAGGTATCCTAAGAGAACTAATGAAAAACTGTTTTTT	CASSLARYPKRTNEKLFF
TRBV29-1	many	.	TRBJ1-1	TGCAGCGTTCCGACAGGGAACACTGAAGCTTTCTTT	CSVPTGNTEAFF
TRBV15	many	.	TRBJ2-5	TGTGCCACCAGCCCGGACACCGGAGGGGAGACCCAGTACTTC	CATSPDTGGETQYF
TRBV11-2	few	.	TRBJ1-1	TGTGCCAGCAGCTTAGTTGCGCGTTCAAACACTGAAGCTTTCTTT	CASSLVARSNTEAFF
TRBV6-5	few	.	TRBJ1-5	TGTGCCAGCAGTTACACTCCGCAGGGAGGGTGGGGAAATCAGCCCCAGCATTTT	CASSYTPQGGWGNQPQHF
TRBV6-6	.	.	TRBJ2-2	TGTGCCAGCCATGGGACAACCACCGGGGAGCTGTTTTTT	CASHGTTTGELFF
TRBV3-1	.	.	TRBJ1-1	TGTGCCAGCAGCCCCTTCGGGGAGAACACTGAAGCTTTCTTT	CASSPFGENTEAFF
TRBV4-1	.	.	TRBJ2-7	TGCGCCAGCAGCCAAGATCGGGGACAGCAGTACTTC	CASSQDRGQQYF
TRBV10-3	.	.	TRBJ1-1	TGTGCCATCCAAAGGGGGAGAACTGAAGCTTTCTTT	CAIQRGRTEAFF
TRBV7-2	once	.	TRBJ2-7	TGTGCCAGCAGCCAAGATTTCTCGACGACTAGATTCTACGAGCAGTACTTC	CASSQDFSTTRFYEQYF
TRBV7-2	few	.	TRBJ2-7	TGTGCCAGCAGCTTAGGGGCTTTGGGGGAGGACTCCTACGAGCAGTACTTC	CASSLGALGEDSYEQYF
TRBV29-1	.	TRBD1	TRBJ1-1	TGCAGCCGTGGACAGGGGCCCACTGAAGCTTTCTTT	CSRGQGPTEAFF
TRBV15	many	TRBD2	TRBJ2-7	TGTGCCACCAGCAGAGAGAGGGGACTAGCTTACGAGCAGTACTTC	CATSRERGLAYEQYF
TRBV9	few	.	TRBJ1-4	TGTGCCAGCAGCGTAGGCCCGGGGTCAACTAATGAAAAACTGTTTTTT	CASSVGPGSTNEKLFF
TRBV7-3	.	TRBD1	TRBJ1-3	TGTGCCAGCAGCTTCTGGACAGGGCGCGGAAACACCATATATTTT	CASSFWTGRGNTIYF
TRBV12-3/TRBV12-4	few	.	TRBJ1-2	TGTGCCAGCAGCCCCTATGGGGTAACAAGGGGCTACACCTTC	CASSPYGVTRGYTF
TRBV7-2	.	TRBD1	TRBJ2-5	TGCGCCAGCAGCTTGAGTCTTGTAGGGGGCGGGCAAGAGACCCAGTACTTC	CASSLSLVGGGQETQYF
TRBV10-3	few	.	TRBJ1-1	TGTGCCAGCAGTGGGATTAGACCCGTGGACACTGAAGCTTTCTTT	CASSGIRPVDTEAFF
TRBV12-3/TRBV12-4	few	.	TRBJ1-3	TGTGCCAGCAGTTTAAGGGCCTCCCAAAGGGGAAACACCATATATTTT	CASSLRASQRGNTIYF
TRBV20-1	many	.	TRBJ1-5	TGCAGTGCTAGAGATCCCGGGGGGCTAGAGCCCCAGCATTTT	CSARDPGGLEPQHF
TRBV14	many	.	TRBJ1-2	TGTGCCAGCAGCCAAGAATCCTACTATGGCTACACCTTC	CASSQESYYGYTF
TRBV25-1	.	.	TRBJ1-1	TGTGCCAGCAGACACAGGGAAGCTTTCTTT	CASRHREAFF
TRBV5-1	.	.	TRBJ1-5	TGCGCCAGCAGCTTGACAGGGATTAGCGATCAGCCCCAGCATTTT	CASSLTGISDQPQHF
TRBV15	.	TRBD1	TRBJ1-6	TGTGCCACCAGCAGAGATCTACAGGGGACCTCACCCCTCCACTTT	CATSRDLQGTSPLHF
TRBV20-1	.	TRBD2	TRBJ2-7	TGCAGTGCTAGAGTTGGAACTAGCGGGAGTCCCGAGCAGTACTTC	CSARVGTSGSPEQYF
TRBV12-3/TRBV12-4	many	.	TRBJ1-1	TGTGCCAGCAGTGCCTCTCACGGGGGGACTGAAGCTTTCTTT	CASSASHGGTEAFF
TRBV7-8	many	.	TRBJ2-5	TGTGCCAGCAGCTTAGTGGACTACCAAGAGACCCAGTACTTC	CASSLVDYQETQYF
TRBV2	many	TRBD2	TRBJ2-7	TGTGCCAGCAGTACTCGGGCTAGCGGGAGGGCCTACGAGCAGTACTTC	CASSTRASGRAYEQYF
TRBV30	.	.	TRBJ1-3	TGTGCCTGGAGTGTACTAGGAAACACCATATATTTT	CAWSVLGNTIYF
TRBV5-1	many	.	TRBJ1-3	TGCGCCAGCAGCTTGGTAGCTGGAAACACCATATATTTT	CASSLVAGNTIYF
TRBV19	many	.	TRBJ2-7	TGTGCCAGTAGACAGGCCGGCTCCTACGAGCAGTACTTC	CASRQAGSYEQYF
TRBV29-1	many	.	TRBJ2-5	TGCAGCGTGAGGGACAACCAAGAGACCCAGTACTTC	CSVRDNQETQYF
TRBV20-1	many	.	TRBJ2-5	TGCAGTGCTCTACCTCAGCGGGCCCAAGAGACCCAGTACTTC	CSALPQRAQETQYF
TRBV7-6	many	.	TRBJ2-7	TGTGCCAGCAGCTTAGATGCGGGCCAGGGGATCTACGAGCAGTACTTC	CASSLDAGQGIYEQYF
TRBV15	many	.	TRBJ1-2	TGTGCCACCAGCAGAGATTCCCGCACGAGCCCCTATGGCTACACCTTC	CATSRDSRTSPYGYTF
TRBV19	few	.	TRBJ2-7	TGTGCCAGTATGGCCCCCGGGACCGCCTACGAGCAGTACTTC	CASMAPGTAYEQYF
TRBV7-9	many	.	TRBJ1-1	TGTGCCAGCAGCTTAAGTGTGGCGAGGGACACTGAAGCTTTCTTT	CASSLSVARDTEAFF
TRBV4-1	.	.	TRBJ1-5	TGCGCCAGCAGCCAAACTGAAGTTCGAGGAAATCAGCCCCAGCATTTT	CASSQTEVRGNQPQHF
TRBV2	few	TRBD2	TRBJ2-2	TGTGCCAGCAGTACACTAGCGGGGGGGAACACCGGGGAGCTGTTTTTT	CASSTLAGGNTGELFF